The 19 T cell receptor beta chains below all came from one sample that was sequenced in a study of shared clonotypes between healthy human individuals. Naive CD8 cells were CD45RO-negative, positively selected for CCR7, excluding terminally differentiated effector memory CD45RA+ cells. Produced via immunoSEQ multiplex PCR; TCRdb's table is partial and in-frame only. Among hundreds of thousands of clones listed, roughly 98% were seen once. Sequencing input: naive CD8+ T cells sorted from blood. The receptors stem from a man aged 30 to 39 in good health.

The chain carries TRBV5-1 and TRBJ2-3; 12 positions match TRBD2. Germline lookup yields CDR1 SGHRS and CDR2 YFSETQ. Unmatched junction bases numbered 9, after V lost 4 bases and J lost 0 bases. The CDR3 totals 18 residues. CDR3 DNA sequence: TGCGCCAGCAGCCATACTAGCGGGAGGAACCCAAGCACAGATACGCAGTATTTT. Its protein product is CASSHTSGRNPSTDTQYF. Combining the CDR3 with reference TRBV5-1 and TRBJ2-3 gives the whole variable domain KAGVTQTPRYLIKTRGQQVTLSCSPISGHRSVSWYQQTPGQGLQFLFEYFSETQRNKGNFPGRFSGRQFSNSRSEMNVSTLELGDSALYLCASSHTSGRNPSTDTQYFGPGTRLTVL.

V gene TRBV27 combines with J gene TRBJ2-7, with 12 bases aligning to TRBD2. The V segment lost 5 bases and the J segment 4 bases; nucleotides outside the gene matches: 9. The germline V gene encodes CDR1 MNHEY and CDR2 SMNVEV (reference sequence). The CDR3 contains 16 residues. The CDR3 region has the DNA TGTGCCAGCAGTCTAATTGGGACTAGCGGGCCATACGAGCAGTACTTC. It yields the protein CASSLIGTSGPYEQYF.

This clone was seen just once. The chain couples TRBV11-3 to TRBJ2-7, with 7 bases lining up with TRBD1. The CDR3 covers 14 residues. V trimming: 5 bases; J trimming: 2 bases; junction bases outside the gene matches: 6. Germline CDR1 is SGHNT and CDR2 is YENEEA. The CDR3 region is CASSLGQNPYEQYF. The CDR3 DNA is TGTGCCAGCAGCCTGGGACAGAACCCCTACGAGCAGTACTTC. The full variable domain, rest sourced from reference TRBV11-3 and TRBJ2-7, is EAGVVQSPRYKIIEKKQPVAFWCNPISGHNTLYWYLQNLGQGPELLIRYENEEAVDDSQLPKDRFSAERLKGVDSTLKIQPAELGDSAVYLCASSLGQNPYEQYFGPGTRLTVT.

This chain links TRBV5-4 with TRBJ2-3; tentatively, D is TRBD1 or TRBD2 (5 bases each). The V and J ends lost 0 bases and 0 bases respectively, with 17 bases between them. This CDR3 comprises 18 residues. Germline loops: CDR1 SGHNT, CDR2 YYREEE (reference sequence). The CDR3 loop is CASSLGGSGAASTDTQYF. The CDR3, as DNA: TGTGCCAGCAGCTTGGGGGGGAGCGGAGCCGCTAGCACAGATACGCAGTATTTT.

The rearrangement uses TRBV11-3 and TRBJ2-1; unclear D gene. CDR3 length: 13 amino acids. The germline gives CDR1 SGHNT, CDR2 YENEEA. Trimming removed 4 bases from V and 1 base from J, with 5 bases in between. Here the CDR3 DNA reads TGTGCCAGCAGCTCTACTTCCTACAATGAGCAGTTCTTC. This gives the protein CASSSTSYNEQFF.

V and J are TRBV11-2 and TRBJ2-2; no clear D gene. V lost 1 base, J lost 5 bases, and 8 bases lay in between. Germline lookup yields CDR1 SGHAT and CDR2 FQNNGV. The CDR3 loop spans 14 amino acids. This CDR3 reads CASSLGAGTGELFF. The CDR3 DNA is TGTGCCAGCAGCTTAGGGGCTGGGACCGGGGAGCTGTTTTTT.

V and J are TRBV7-6 and TRBJ1-2, with unresolved D. Trimming removed 2 bases from V and 6 bases from J, with 10 bases in between. Per germline, CDR1 SGHVS and CDR2 FNYEAQ. The CDR3 is 13 residues long. CDR3 DNA sequence: TGTGCCAGCAGCTTATGGGATTTCCATGGCTACACCTTC. This gives the protein CASSLWDFHGYTF. Full variable domain (rest looked up from reference TRBV7-6 and TRBJ1-2): GAGVSQSPRYKVTKRGQDVALRCDPISGHVSLYWYRQALGQGPEFLTYFNYEAQQDKSGLPNDRFSAERPEGSISTLTIQRTEQRDSAMYRCASSLWDFHGYTFGSGTRLTVV.

CDR3 amino acids: CASSFGQPQHF. In nucleotides, the CDR3 is TGTGCCAGCAGCTTCGGACAGCCCCAGCATTTT. The J gene is TRBJ1-5, the V gene TRBV5-6; D is undetermined. The germline V gene has CDR1 SGHDT and CDR2 YYEEEE. The CDR3 runs to 11 residues. Trimming removed 2 bases from V and 7 bases from J, with 4 bases in between. Complete variable domain (other parts from reference TRBV5-6 and TRBJ1-5): DAGVTQSPTHLIKTRGQQVTLRCSPKSGHDTVSWYQQALGQGPQFIFQYYEEEERQRGNFPDRFSGHQFPNYSSELNVNALLLGDSALYLCASSFGQPQHFGDGTRLSIL.

The chain carries TRBV7-6 and TRBJ1-1; D is ambiguous. Deletions cut 5 bases from V and 5 bases from J, with 12 bases between. Germline V gene sequence: CDR1 SGHVS, CDR2 FNYEAQ. The CDR3 has 13 residues. The CDR3 sequence: CASSAGGWTEAFF. CDR3 DNA: TGTGCCAGCAGCGCGGGAGGTTGGACTGAAGCTTTCTTT.

This chain connects TRBV4-3 to TRBJ2-7, with D possibly being TRBD1 (6 bases). Trimming removed 0 bases at V and 3 bases at J, with 9 bases between. This CDR3 is built from 14 residues. Germline V gene data show CDR1 as LGHNA and CDR2 as YSLEER. The CDR3 region has the DNA TGCGCCAGCAGCCAAGATACGACAGGCTACGAGCAGTACTTC. Translated: CASSQDTTGYEQYF.

This clone has a single count. The chain carries TRBV28 and TRBJ1-5; unclear D gene. The V end was cut by 2 bases, the J end by 3 bases, with 5 bases between. Per germline, CDR1 MDHEN and CDR2 SYDVKM. The CDR3 has 13 amino acids. As DNA, the CDR3 is TGTGCCAGCAGTTTACAGATCAATCAGCCCCAGCATTTT. Amino acids: CASSLQINQPQHF.

The V and J genes are TRBV27 and TRBJ1-2; TRBD1 is a possible D gene (6 bases). The CDR3 loop spans 16 amino acids. V dropped 5 bases and J dropped 4 bases, with 20 bases sitting between them. Per germline, CDR1 MNHEY and CDR2 SMNVEV (reference sequence). The CDR3 region is CASSPSEGQFFYGYTF. The CDR3 DNA sequence: TGTGCCAGCAGTCCTTCCGAGGGACAATTTTTCTATGGCTACACCTTC.

CDR3 amino acids: CASSGRASSYNEQFF. The DNA for the CDR3 is TGTGCCAGCAGCGGGCGGGCAAGCTCCTACAATGAGCAGTTCTTC. The rearrangement links TRBV9 to TRBJ2-1; a possible D gene is TRBD2 (5 bases). This CDR3 has 15 residues. Germline loops: CDR1 SGDLS, CDR2 YYNGEE. Trimming pared 3 bases from V and 0 bases from J, leaving 10 bases between.

The genes are TRBV6-5 and TRBJ2-1, with D unresolved. Between the trimmed V and J ends, which lost 3 bases and 5 bases, there was a span of 8 bases. The germline CDR1 and CDR2 sequences are MNHEY and SVGAGI. The CDR3 is 13 amino acids. The CDR3: CASSYLEHNEQFF. CDR3 coding DNA: TGTGCCAGCAGTTATTTAGAGCACAATGAGCAGTTCTTC.

V gene TRBV7-9 combines with J gene TRBJ2-1, with 7 bases aligning to TRBD2. V lost 0 bases to trimming and J lost 7 bases; unmatched junction nucleotides: 6. CDR1 and CDR2 (germline): SEHNR, FQNEAQ (reference sequence). This CDR3 is built from 15 residues. CDR3: CASSLAGTIENEQFF. As DNA, the CDR3 is TGTGCCAGCAGCTTAGCCGGGACTATCGAAAATGAGCAGTTCTTC. The full variable domain, completed using reference TRBV7-9 and TRBJ2-1, is DTGVSQNPRHKITKRGQNVTFRCDPISEHNRLYWYRQTLGQGPEFLTYFQNEAQLEKSRLLSDRFSAERPKGSFSTLEIQRTEQGDSAMYLCASSLAGTIENEQFFGPGTRLTVL.

The CDR3 region is CASSDWLAGAAGELFF. CDR3 nucleotides: TGTGCCAGCAGTGATTGGCTAGCGGGAGCGGCCGGGGAGCTGTTTTTT. The rearrangement links TRBV2 to TRBJ2-2, with 10 bases matching TRBD2. The CDR3 loop spans 16 amino acids. J lost 6 bases, V lost 3 bases, and 7 bases had no gene match. CDR1 and CDR2 (germline): SNHLY, FYNNEI.

V gene TRBV11-2 combines with J gene TRBJ2-1, with D possibly matching TRBD2 (6 bases). Germline V CDR1 and CDR2: SGHAT, FQNNGV. The CDR3 has 16 amino acids. V lost 7 bases and J 0 bases, leaving 16 bases between the germline ends. The CDR3 here is CASKLMGGLSYNEQFF. The CDR3 nucleotides read TGTGCCAGCAAGTTGATGGGGGGACTCTCCTACAATGAGCAGTTCTTC. Looking up the rest from reference TRBV11-2 and TRBJ2-1 gives the full variable domain: EAGVAQSPRYKIIEKRQSVAFWCNPISGHATLYWYQQILGQGPKLLIQFQNNGVVDDSQLPKDRFSAERLKGVDSTLKIQPAKLEDSAVYLCASKLMGGLSYNEQFFGPGTRLTVL.

The chain is built from TRBV6-1 and TRBJ1-1; the D is unclear. Per germline, CDR1 MNHNS and CDR2 SASEGT. This CDR3 spans 11 amino acids. V was pared by 8 bases and J by 8 bases, with 12 bases between. This CDR3 reads CASSGFREAFF. The CDR3 coding sequence is TGTGCCAGCTCAGGTTTTCGCGAAGCTTTCTTT.

This chain uses TRBV29-1 with TRBJ2-5; weak D call: TRBD2 (5 bases). Between the trimmed V and J ends, which lost 4 bases and 5 bases, there was a span of 14 bases. This CDR3 region has 13 residues. From germline, CDR1 is SQVTM and CDR2 ANQGSEA. CDR3 protein: CSVGRSLGETQYF. The CDR3, as DNA: TGCAGCGTTGGGAGGAGTCTAGGGGAGACCCAGTACTTC.